The TCR beta chain described here comes from a study of blood T cell repertoires in COVID-19. Whole-study context: The United States, Italy and Spain provided the acute and convalescent COVID-19 samples. T cells, B-cell-depleted T cells, or PBMCs supplied cDNA or gDNA.

Authors' data handling: Reference gene primer amplification yielded estimated nucleated cell counts. Using immunoSEQ multiplex PCR, the repertoire was profiled, and TCRdb retains in-frame clones only, with some absent. V and J calls and clone size are copied from that table; D and trimming were computed from the DNA. The sample consists of 150,000 to 200,000 clones, over 80% of them appearing once. After removal of 2 bases from V and 3 bases from J, the junction contained 5 bases not matched to a gene. This CDR3 contains 15 residues. Germline V gene sequence: CDR1 KGHSH, CDR2 LQKENI. Seattle patients were enrolled during active infection and followed longitudinally.

The chain couples TRBV18 to TRBJ2-7; 9 nucleotides match TRBD1. The source material was peripheral blood. The TCR was taken from an older woman with COVID-19, enrolled during active disease. Here the CDR3 DNA reads TGTGCCAGCTCACCAGGACAGGGGAACATCTACGAGCAGTACTTC. Translated, it gives CASSPGQGNIYEQYF. Combining the CDR3 with reference TRBV18 and TRBJ2-7 gives the whole variable domain NAGVMQNPRHLVRRRGQEARLRCSPMKGHSHVYWYRQLPEEGLKFMVYLQKENIIDESGMPKERFSAEFPKEGPSILRIQQVVRGDSAAYFCASSPGQGNIYEQYFGPGTRLTVT.